Here is one T cell receptor beta chain with its context. In the PCR, 60 Vbeta and 13 Jbeta primers were used. In the study's own analysis: About 11 million shared chains were among the roughly 80 million unique TCR beta chains that a later analysis counted. Some clones are missing from TCRdb's copy, which holds only in-frame ones; the method was immunoSEQ multiplex PCR. For V, J and clone size, that table is used; D and trimming come from the DNA. Its listing shows under 40,000 clones. These data originate in a study of cytomegalovirus exposure and HLA in healthy donors. Study-wide context: Roughly 85 million unique TCRs from HLA-typed donors made up an early data release.

This CDR3 is built from 13 residues. The ends were cut back, 2 bases at V and 4 bases at J, with 7 bases in the middle. In germline, CDR1 is MNHEY, CDR2 SMNVEV (reference sequence). Sequencing was performed on PBMCs. The rearrangement links TRBV27 to TRBJ2-3; D is ambiguous. The source is a woman aged 40 to 55 in good health and CMV-seropositive. As DNA, the CDR3 is TGTGCCAGCAGTTTAGAAGCTCCAGATACGCAGTATTTT. Protein product: CASSLEAPDTQYF.